This is a list of T cell receptor beta chains from one sample in a study of shared clonotypes between healthy human individuals. The repertoire was sequenced with immunoSEQ multiplex PCR; TCRdb's copy has only in-frame clones and lacks some. The data show 2 million to 2.5 million clones, 85% to 95% seen once. Sequencing was performed on naive CD4+ T cells from PBMCs. Receptors were obtained from a man aged 18 to 29 in good health. Some clones in this sample may be carry-over from other donors' samples. CDR3s include the opening cysteine and the closing phenylalanine or tryptophan. The order of the fields is V gene, clone size, J gene, D gene, CDR3 DNA, CDR3 protein. The D gene is left open where the match is weak. A clone size is listed for some rows: how often the clone was seen (once, few, many), or a class if it is expanded.

TRBV9	NA	TRBJ2-7	TRBD2	TGTGCCAGCAGCGCGAGCGGGGCCGCCTACGAGCAGTACTTC	CASSASGAAYEQYF
TRBV7-9	NA	TRBJ2-3	NA	TGTGCCAGCAGCTTAGCCAGCGTAACAGATACGCAGTATTTT	CASSLASVTDTQYF
TRBV19	NA	TRBJ2-1	NA	TGTGCCAGTAGTATAGCACAGTTCAATGAGCAGTTCTTC	CASSIAQFNEQFF
TRBV9	NA	TRBJ2-1	TRBD1	TGTGCCAGCAGCGCGGGACCTGGGACAGGCTCCTACAATGAGCAGTTCTTC	CASSAGPGTGSYNEQFF
TRBV2	NA	TRBJ2-7	NA	TGTGCCAGCAGTCTAGACAGGCAGGGGCAGTACTTC	CASSLDRQGQYF
TRBV28	NA	TRBJ1-5	NA	TGTGCCAGCAGCGAAGGGTACAATCAGCCCCAGCATTTT	CASSEGYNQPQHF
TRBV7-2	NA	TRBJ2-7	NA	TGTGCCAGCAGCTTAGCCTCGGGGGGCGTATACGAGCAGTACTTC	CASSLASGGVYEQYF
TRBV29-1	NA	TRBJ1-6	NA	TGCAGCGTTAAGGACTCAGCGCTGAATTCACCCCTCCACTTT	CSVKDSALNSPLHF
TRBV5-1	NA	TRBJ2-5	NA	TGCGCCAGCAGCGTGGAGGGCGCGGAGACCCAGTACTTC	CASSVEGAETQYF
TRBV5-1	NA	TRBJ2-2	NA	TGCGCCACCCGAACCCTGCTTGACACCGGGGAGCTGTTTTTT	CATRTLLDTGELFF
TRBV28	NA	TRBJ2-7	NA	TGTGCCAGCAGCCCGGGAAGCTCCTACGAGCAGTACTTC	CASSPGSSYEQYF
TRBV4-1	once	TRBJ1-2	TRBD1	TGCGCCAGCCACGGGGGACAGGACAACTATGGCTACACCTTC	CASHGGQDNYGYTF